Given below is one T cell receptor (beta chain) in context. The CDR3 covers 13 residues. The germline V gene encodes CDR1 GTSNPN and CDR2 SVGIG (reference sequence). V lost 5 bases, J lost 13 bases, and 9 bases stayed unmatched. The sample is drawn from a study of blood T cell repertoires in COVID-19. As for the study in general: Sites in the United States, Italy and Spain provided acute and convalescent COVID-19 samples. From T cells, B-cell-depleted T cells, or PBMCs came the material, which was cDNA or gDNA.

Original processing methods: Amplification of reference gene primers was used by the study to estimate nucleated cell counts. The repertoire was sequenced with immunoSEQ multiplex PCR; TCRdb's copy has only in-frame clones and lacks some. Clone size and V and J calls were adopted from that table, with D and trimming inferred from the DNA. The sample shows some 120,000 clones, around 83% of them seen only once. V gene TRBV30 combines with J gene TRBJ1-6, with 9 bases that match TRBD1. Sequenced input: peripheral blood. The clonotype comes from a woman aged 50 to 60 with acute or convalescent COVID-19. The CDR3 DNA reads as TGTGCCTGGTCCCCGGACAGGGGTTCCCCCCTCCACTTT. This sequence encodes CAWSPDRGSPLHF.